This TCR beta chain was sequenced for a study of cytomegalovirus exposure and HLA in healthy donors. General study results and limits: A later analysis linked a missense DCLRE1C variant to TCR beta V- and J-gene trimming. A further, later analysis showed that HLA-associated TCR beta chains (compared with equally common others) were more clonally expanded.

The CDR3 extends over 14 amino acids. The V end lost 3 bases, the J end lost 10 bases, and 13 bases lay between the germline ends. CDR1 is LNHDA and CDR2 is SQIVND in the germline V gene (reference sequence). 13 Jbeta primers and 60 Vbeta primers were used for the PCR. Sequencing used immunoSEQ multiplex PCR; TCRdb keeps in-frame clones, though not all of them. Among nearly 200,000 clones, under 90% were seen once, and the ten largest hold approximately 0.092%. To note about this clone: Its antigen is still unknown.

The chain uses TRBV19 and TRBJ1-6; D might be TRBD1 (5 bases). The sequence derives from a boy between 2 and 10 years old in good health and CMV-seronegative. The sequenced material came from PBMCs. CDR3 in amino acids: CASSISRVGSPLHF. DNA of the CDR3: TGTGCCAGTAGTATTTCCAGGGTAGGATCACCCCTCCACTTT.